A single sample gave rise to the 27 T cell receptor beta chains below, sequenced in a study of regulatory T cells in long-lasting Graves disease. Time point in this sample: persistent/refractory GD, antithyroid drugs over 5 years with positive TRAb. RNA extracted from PBMCs served as the sequencing template. Relying on iRepertoire HTBI primers and Arm-PCR of CDR3 regions, the team built TCR beta libraries. One entry per CDR3 protein results from TCRdb running MiXCR on the multiplex PCR reads. Among around 400,000 distinct CDR3 sequences, about 25% were seen once, and the ten largest hold roughly 28%. The input for sequencing was peripheral blood mononuclear cells (PBMCs), taken when the disease was refractory, from a patient treated with antithyroid drugs. The receptors originated from a female donor with Graves disease.

This clonotype was detected many times. The chain links TRBV2 to TRBJ2-7; TRBD2 agrees at 11 bases. The CDR3 extends over 13 amino acids. V trimming: 8 bases; J trimming: 6 bases; junction bases outside the gene matches: 6. Per the germline V gene, CDR1 is SNHLY and CDR2 is FYNNEI. CDR3 in amino acids: CASQLAGAVEQYF. The DNA for the CDR3 is TGTGCCAGCCAACTAGCGGGAGCAGTCGAGCAGTACTTC.

V gene TRBV20-1 combines with J gene TRBJ2-7; 10 nucleotides align to TRBD2. The V segment lost 0 bases and the J segment 4 bases; nucleotides outside the gene matches: 12. Germline-derived CDR1 and CDR2 are DFQATT and SNEGSKA (reference sequence). The CDR3 is made up of 17 amino acids. CDR3 loop: CSARDQTAGGGNYEQYF. CDR3 DNA: TGCAGTGCTAGAGACCAGACAGCGGGGGGGGGAAATTACGAGCAGTACTTC.

This clonotype was seen a few times. The rearrangement uses TRBV5-1 and TRBJ2-7; D is possibly TRBD1 or TRBD2 (5 bases each). The length of the CDR3 is 9 residues. Germline values: CDR1 SGHRS, CDR2 YFSETQ. Trimming stripped 10 bases from V and 4 bases from J, with 6 bases between. This chain's CDR3 is CAGGYEQYF. CDR3 DNA: TGCGCCGGGGGATACGAGCAGTACTTC. The variable domain in full, with the rest retrieved from reference TRBV5-1 and TRBJ2-7, is KAGVTQTPRYLIKTRGQQVTLSCSPISGHRSVSWYQQTPGQGLQFLFEYFSETQRNKGNFPGRFSGRQFSNSRSEMNVSTLELGDSALYLCAGGYEQYFGPGTRLTVT.

The V call is TRBV19, the J call TRBJ2-4; maybe TRBD1 (5 bases). This CDR3 comprises 14 residues. CDR1 LNHDA and CDR2 SQIVND come from the germline V gene (reference sequence). Trimming cost V 5 bases and J 6 bases, with 14 bases left between them. CDR3 sequence reads: CASSSRTWPNIQYF. DNA of the CDR3: TGTGCCAGTAGTTCCAGGACATGGCCAAACATTCAGTACTTC.

There are many counts of this clonotype. This sequence joins TRBV12-3 or TRBV12-4 and TRBJ1-2, with D hard to call. Trimming removed 3 bases at V and 5 bases at J, with 16 bases between. There are 15 residues in the CDR3. This CDR3 reads CASSLIQKGEYGYTF. CDR3 bases: TGTGCCAGCAGTTTGATCCAGAAAGGAGAGTATGGCTACACCTTC.

Of note for this clonotype: A read error may produce the germline difference seen at one junction end. This chain joins TRBV20-1 and TRBJ2-5; 12 nucleotides match TRBD2. The CDR3 contains 17 residues. Looked up from germline, CDR1 is DFQATT and CDR2 is SNEGSKA (reference sequence). CDR3 nucleotide sequence: TGCAGTGCCAGAGGTTTAGGACTAGCGGGACGCCGCGGGACCCAGTACTTC. It codes for CSARGLGLAGRRGTQYF.

This clonotype has a count of ten or more. V usage is TRBV5-1 and J usage is TRBJ1-2, with 7 bases matching TRBD1. Germline CDR1 SGHRS, CDR2 YFSETQ. The CDR3 consists of 13 residues. After removal of 5 bases from V and 3 bases from J, the junction contained 4 bases not matched to a gene. CDR3 amino acids: CASRPTGHYGYTF. The CDR3 nucleotides are TGCGCCAGCAGACCGACAGGGCACTATGGCTACACCTTC. Using reference TRBV5-1 and TRBJ1-2 for the parts outside the CDR3, the full variable domain is KAGVTQTPRYLIKTRGQQVTLSCSPISGHRSVSWYQQTPGQGLQFLFEYFSETQRNKGNFPGRFSGRQFSNSRSEMNVSTLELGDSALYLCASRPTGHYGYTFGSGTRLTVV.

This clonotype came up a few times. This chain joins TRBV19 and TRBJ2-6; D is uncertain. V shed 5 bases and J shed 0 bases, with 11 bases lying between them. This CDR3 is 16 amino acids long. CDR1 and CDR2 from the germline V gene are LNHDA and SQIVND (reference sequence). Written as DNA, the CDR3 is TGTGCCAGTAGTCGAGTACCGAGCTCTGGGGCCAACGTCCTGACTTTC. This encodes CASSRVPSSGANVLTF.

This clonotype came up a few times. The V gene is TRBV20-1, the J gene TRBJ2-7; D is uncertain. The CDR3 spans 17 residues. From germline, CDR1 is DFQATT and CDR2 SNEGSKA (reference sequence). V was clipped by 6 bases and J by 0 bases, with 24 bases between them. CDR3 protein: CSATSLRPAFISYEQYF. The CDR3 bases are TGCAGTGCCACGAGCCTACGACCAGCCTTTATCTCCTACGAGCAGTACTTC.

The chain employs TRBV7-9 and TRBJ1-2; 7 bases match TRBD1. The CDR3 contains 16 residues. In germline, CDR1 is SEHNR, CDR2 FQNEAQ (reference sequence). V dropped 1 base and J dropped 2; count of bases not matched to a gene: 7. This CDR3 reads CASSLGGTAENYGYTF. CDR3 sequence (DNA): TGTGCCAGCAGCTTAGGAGGGACAGCAGAGAACTATGGCTACACCTTC.

This clonotype was counted a single time. V gene TRBV30 combines with J gene TRBJ2-1, with 7 bases fitting TRBD2. Per the germline V gene, CDR1 is GTSNPN and CDR2 is SVGIG (reference sequence). This CDR3 spans 14 amino acids. J gave up 7 bases and V 0 bases, and 6 bases lay outside the gene matches. The CDR3 DNA sequence: TGTGCCTGGAGTGTTGCGGGAGTAAGAAATGAGCAGTTCTTC. Amino acid sequence: CAWSVAGVRNEQFF.

The rearrangement joins TRBV29-1 to TRBJ1-1, with 9 bases fitting TRBD1. Germline V lookup: CDR1 SQVTM, CDR2 ANQGSEA. The CDR3 has 15 residues. J was trimmed by 0 bases and V by 7 bases; bases with no gene match: 9. The CDR3 sequence: CSACTGTGLNTEAFF. The CDR3 region has the DNA TGCAGCGCTTGTACCGGGACAGGGTTGAACACTGAAGCTTTCTTT.

This clonotype has ten or more counts. This chain connects TRBV5-1 to TRBJ1-4; the match to TRBD1 covers 10 bases. Trimming took 6 bases from V and 8 from J; bases not matched to a gene: 13. This CDR3 has 16 amino acids. Germline V gives CDR1 SGHRS, CDR2 YFSETQ. CDR3 in DNA: TGCGCCAGCACACCTGATAGGGGGACAGGGGCCGAAAAACTGTTTTTT. Protein: CASTPDRGTGAEKLFF. Together with reference TRBV5-1 and TRBJ1-4, the CDR3 gives the full variable domain: KAGVTQTPRYLIKTRGQQVTLSCSPISGHRSVSWYQQTPGQGLQFLFEYFSETQRNKGNFPGRFSGRQFSNSRSEMNVSTLELGDSALYLCASTPDRGTGAEKLFFGSGTQLSVL.

This chain links TRBV20-1 with TRBJ1-2; a possible D gene is TRBD1 (6 bases). The CDR3 length is 13 residues. Trimming shortened V by 5 bases and J by 8 bases, and 18 bases separated the two germline ends. Germline values: CDR1 DFQATT, CDR2 SNEGSKA (reference sequence). The CDR3: CSAGPGTSLGYTF. CDR3 coding DNA: TGCAGTGCTGGACCCGGGACATCTCTCGGCTACACCTTC.

The table lists this clonotype with many counts. The chain uses TRBV28 and TRBJ1-1; D is possibly TRBD1 (6 bases). V lost 5 bases and J lost 0, with 13 bases in between. Germline V CDR1 and CDR2: MDHEN, SYDVKM. This CDR3 has 15 amino acids. The DNA for the CDR3 is TGTGCCAGCAGTGACCGAACAGGGCTGAACACTGAAGCTTTCTTT. Translated, it gives CASSDRTGLNTEAFF.

This clonotype was found a few times. The V call is TRBV7-2, the J call TRBJ2-2; perhaps TRBD2 as D (6 bases). This CDR3 has 17 residues. Trimming shortened V by 2 bases and J by 5 bases, and 18 bases separated the two germline ends. CDR1 SGHTA and CDR2 FQGNSA come from the germline V gene. CDR3 bases: TGTGCCAGCAGCTTAATTCGAAGGGGCGCGGGGACCGGGGAGCTGTTTTTT. Encoded protein: CASSLIRRGAGTGELFF.

This clonotype was counted between two and nine times. The CDR3 loop is CSAQTGGFSYEQYF. As DNA, the CDR3 is TGCAGTGCACAAACAGGGGGCTTCTCCTACGAGCAGTACTTC. The chain is built from TRBV20-1 and TRBJ2-7; the match to TRBD1 covers 9 bases. Germline V gene data show CDR1 as DFQATT and CDR2 as SNEGSKA (reference sequence). V lost 6 bases to trimming and J lost 0 bases; unmatched junction nucleotides: 6. This CDR3 is 14 amino acids long.

This clonotype was seen ten or more times. This rearrangement joins TRBV5-1 to TRBJ2-7; 9 bases match TRBD1. J was trimmed by 0 bases and V by 1 base; bases with no gene match: 8. Germline values: CDR1 SGHRS, CDR2 YFSETQ. The CDR3 extends over 17 amino acids. The CDR3 DNA sequence: TGCGCCAGCAGCTTGTTCGCTGGACAGGGGATCTCCTACGAGCAGTACTTC. This gives the protein CASSLFAGQGISYEQYF.

With regard to this clonotype: Just one base apart from a much larger clone, this may be a read error. The J gene is TRBJ1-5, the V gene TRBV3-1; D perhaps matches TRBD1 (5 bases). In germline, CDR1 is LGHDT, CDR2 YNNKEL (reference sequence). CDR3 length: 16 amino acids. CDR3 in DNA: TGTGCCGGCAGCCAAGCGGAGGGGCTAGGCAATCAGCCCCAGCATTTT. Translating it yields CAGSQAEGLGNQPQHF.

This clonotype was seen more than once but under ten times. The rearrangement links TRBV5-4 to TRBJ2-3; D not resolved. This CDR3 has 14 residues. CDR1 is SGHNT and CDR2 is YYREEE in the germline V gene (reference sequence). V lost 1 base, J lost 4 bases, and 10 bases lay in between. The CDR3 DNA reads as TGTGCCAGCAGCTTGTTTTCGCTTGCAGATACGCAGTATTTT. Its protein product is CASSLFSLADTQYF.

This clonotype occurred many times. The V gene is TRBV7-8, the J gene TRBJ2-7; TRBD2 aligns across 13 bases. The trim removed 6 bases at V and 4 bases at J, leaving 6 bases unmatched. In germline, CDR1 is SGHVS, CDR2 FQNEAQ. The CDR3 has 15 residues. CDR3 nucleotides: TGTGCCAGCAGTTCGGGACTAGCGGGAAGATACGAGCAGTACTTC. This translates into CASSSGLAGRYEQYF.

This clonotype was detected only a few times. The rearrangement joins TRBV11-2 to TRBJ1-1; 8 nucleotides match TRBD1. CDR1 is SGHAT, CDR2 FQNNGV, per germline. This CDR3 is 17 amino acids long. The ends lost 4 bases at V and 5 bases at J; junction bases unmatched: 15. This CDR3 reads CASSSVAGGAPRTEAFF. In DNA form, the CDR3 reads TGTGCCAGCAGCTCCGTGGCAGGGGGCGCCCCTAGGACTGAAGCTTTCTTT.

In this sample, this clonotype turned up a few times. The CDR3 nucleotides are TGTGCCTGGAATGCGGAGGGAGGGAATCAGCCCCAGCATTTT. It encodes CAWNAEGGNQPQHF. The chain carries TRBV30 and TRBJ1-5; D ambiguous. The V end was cut by 4 bases, the J end by 4 bases, with 14 bases between. The germline CDR1 and CDR2 sequences are GTSNPN and SVGIG (reference sequence). This CDR3 spans 14 amino acids.

The V call is TRBV25-1, the J call TRBJ1-1; possibly TRBD1 for D (5 bases). Trimming took off 8 bases at V and 0 bases at J, with 16 bases between the two ends. The CDR3 contains 15 residues. Germline lookup yields CDR1 MGHDK and CDR2 SYGVNS. CDR3 nucleotide sequence: TGTGCCAGCTCAAGGGACGCATCCTTGAACACTGAAGCTTTCTTT. Residues: CASSRDASLNTEAFF.

The V call is TRBV5-4, the J call TRBJ2-5; 10 positions match TRBD2. The germline gives CDR1 SGHNT, CDR2 YYREEE (reference sequence). The CDR3 contains 13 residues. After removal of 6 bases from V and 3 bases from J, the junction contained 2 bases not matched to a gene. The CDR3 nucleotides read TGTGCCAGCAAACTAGCGGGGAAAGAGACCCAGTACTTC. It encodes CASKLAGKETQYF.

The V call is TRBV9, the J call TRBJ1-1; 8 nucleotides line up with TRBD1. CDR1 is SGDLS and CDR2 is YYNGEE in the germline V gene. The CDR3 length is 14 residues. V lost 0 bases and J lost 7; bases outside the gene matches: 5. The CDR3 DNA is TGTGCCAGCAGCGTAGATGTACAGGGGGTTGAAGCTTTCTTT. Translated, it gives CASSVDVQGVEAFF. Drawing the rest from reference TRBV9 and TRBJ1-1, the complete variable domain is DSGVTQTPKHLITATGQRVTLRCSPRSGDLSVYWYQQSLDQGLQFLIQYYNGEERAKGNILERFSAQQFPDLHSELNLSSLELGDSALYFCASSVDVQGVEAFFGQGTRLTVV.

A few counts support this clonotype. This chain uses TRBV12-3 or TRBV12-4 with TRBJ1-5; D may be TRBD1 (5 bases). V lost 7 bases, J lost 5 bases, and 12 bases lay in between. The CDR3 extends over 13 amino acids. The chain's CDR3 is CASTSGPYQPQHF. DNA for the CDR3: TGTGCCAGCACTTCGGGACCTTATCAGCCCCAGCATTTT.